This T cell receptor beta chain was retrieved from a study of blood T cell repertoires in COVID-19. Sequenced by immunoSEQ multiplex PCR; TCRdb stores in-frame clones only, minus some. Of roughly 120,000 clones listed, about nine tenths are singletons. CDR1 SGHTA and CDR2 FQGNSA come from the germline V gene. The J segment lost 2 bases and the V segment lost 0 bases, leaving 3 bases of the junction unmatched. The CDR3 is 17 residues long. The origin of this receptor is a man aged 40-50 years with acute or convalescent COVID-19. The sequencing input was peripheral blood. The chain links TRBV7-2 to TRBJ2-1; 11 nucleotides line up with TRBD2. In nucleotides, the CDR3 is TGTGCCAGCAGCTTAGCGTATAGCGGGGGGGCCTACAATGAGCAGTTCTTC. Translated: CASSLAYSGGAYNEQFF.